What follows describes a single TCR beta chain. This specimen belongs to a study of blood T cells in healthy people across ages. Study in general: The capture of about one barcoded beta molecule per two T cells was achieved by template switching.

Peripheral blood, ten milliliters per donor, was collected. Extraction yielded at least 6 micrograms of total RNA per sample. For the second PCR, which ran for roughly 6 to 12 cycles, a sample-barcoded 5' primer and a J-beta primer mix were used. TCRdb reprocessed the 5' RACE reads with MiXCR, giving one entry per CDR3 protein. The table shows around 1,100,000 distinct CDR3 sequences, with under 40% occurring only once. V lost 1 base and J lost 8, with 5 bases in between. Germline values: CDR1 MGHDK, CDR2 SYGVNS. The CDR3 consists of 11 residues. The chain joins TRBV25-1 to TRBJ1-2; the D is unclear. Sequences were obtained from blood. This clonotype was obtained from a man younger than 35 in good health. The CDR3 sequence: CASSESKGYTF. In nucleotides, the CDR3 is TGTGCCAGCAGTGAATCCAAGGGCTACACCTTC.